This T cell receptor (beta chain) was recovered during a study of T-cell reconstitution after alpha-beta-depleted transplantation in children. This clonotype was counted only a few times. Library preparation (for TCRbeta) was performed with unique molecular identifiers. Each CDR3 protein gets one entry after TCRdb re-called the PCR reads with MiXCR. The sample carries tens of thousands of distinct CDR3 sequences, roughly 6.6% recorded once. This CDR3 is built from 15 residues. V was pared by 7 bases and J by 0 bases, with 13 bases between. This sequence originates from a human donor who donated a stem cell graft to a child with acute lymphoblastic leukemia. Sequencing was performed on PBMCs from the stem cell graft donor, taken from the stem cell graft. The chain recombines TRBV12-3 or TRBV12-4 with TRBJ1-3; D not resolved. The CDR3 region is CASTLSDTSGNTIYF. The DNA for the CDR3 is TGTGCCAGCACCTTATCTGACACCTCTGGAAACACCATATATTTT.